The T cell receptor (beta chain) under discussion was sequenced for a study of cytomegalovirus exposure and HLA in healthy donors. 13 Jbeta primers and 60 Vbeta primers were used for the PCR. The table came from immunoSEQ multiplex PCR; TCRdb's copy has only in-frame clones and leaves some out. Among fewer than 150,000 clones listed, more than 70% were seen once. On this clone: Its antigen is undetermined.

The trim removed 6 bases at V and 0 bases at J, leaving 4 bases unmatched. CDR1 is WNHNN and CDR2 is SYGVQD in the germline V gene (reference sequence). The CDR3 contains 15 residues. Overall study results and limits: Generally TCR sequences proved uncommon, though certain public TCRs appeared in numerous donors.

Sequencing used PBMCs. The chain links TRBV10-1 to TRBJ2-2, with TRBD1 matching 7 bases. The receptor comes from a woman in her twenties or thirties in good health and CMV-seropositive. In DNA, the CDR3 is TGCGCCAGCAGGGCAGGACAGGCGAACACCGGGGAGCTGTTTTTT. This codes for CASRAGQANTGELFF.